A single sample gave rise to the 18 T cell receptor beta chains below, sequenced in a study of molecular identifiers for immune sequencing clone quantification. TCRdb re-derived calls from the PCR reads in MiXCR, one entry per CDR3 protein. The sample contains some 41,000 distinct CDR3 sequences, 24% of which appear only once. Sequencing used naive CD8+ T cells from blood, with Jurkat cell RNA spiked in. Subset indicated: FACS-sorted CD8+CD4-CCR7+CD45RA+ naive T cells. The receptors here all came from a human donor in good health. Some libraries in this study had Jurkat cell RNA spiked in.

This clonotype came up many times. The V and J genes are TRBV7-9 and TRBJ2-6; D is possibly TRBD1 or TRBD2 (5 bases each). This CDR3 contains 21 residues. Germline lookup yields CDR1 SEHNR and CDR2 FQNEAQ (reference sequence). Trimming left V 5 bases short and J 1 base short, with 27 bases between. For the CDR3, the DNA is TGTGCCAGCAGCCATTATTACATAACTCCGGGACGAGGTTCTGGGGCCAACGTCCTGACTTTC. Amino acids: CASSHYYITPGRGSGANVLTF.

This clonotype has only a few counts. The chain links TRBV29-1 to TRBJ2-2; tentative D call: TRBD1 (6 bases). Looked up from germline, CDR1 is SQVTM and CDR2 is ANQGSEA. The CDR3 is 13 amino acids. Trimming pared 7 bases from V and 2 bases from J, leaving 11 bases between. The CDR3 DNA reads TGCAGCGCTGGGACACTTAACACCGGGGAGCTGTTTTTT. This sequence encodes CSAGTLNTGELFF.

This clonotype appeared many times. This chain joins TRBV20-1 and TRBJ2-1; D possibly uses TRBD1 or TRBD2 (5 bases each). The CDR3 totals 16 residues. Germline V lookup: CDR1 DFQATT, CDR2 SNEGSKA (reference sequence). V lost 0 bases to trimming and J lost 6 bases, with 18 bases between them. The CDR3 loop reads CSARDGTRPTGNEQFF. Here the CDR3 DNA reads TGCAGTGCTAGAGATGGGACCCGTCCTACGGGCAATGAGCAGTTCTTC.

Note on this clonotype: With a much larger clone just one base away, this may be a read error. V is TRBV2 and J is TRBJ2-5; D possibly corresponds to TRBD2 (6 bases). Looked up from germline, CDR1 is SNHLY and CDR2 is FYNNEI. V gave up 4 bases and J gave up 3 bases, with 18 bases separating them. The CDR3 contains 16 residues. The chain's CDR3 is CASSVVRLGGEETQYF. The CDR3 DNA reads TGTGCCAGCAGTGTAGTCAGGCTGGGGGGAGAAGAGACCCAGTACTTC.

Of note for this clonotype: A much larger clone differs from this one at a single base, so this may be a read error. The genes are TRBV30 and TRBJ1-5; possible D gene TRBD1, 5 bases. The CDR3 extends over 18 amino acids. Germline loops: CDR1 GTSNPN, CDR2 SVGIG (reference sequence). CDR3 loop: CAWSGTRGAVIGNRPQHF. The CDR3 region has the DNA TGTGCCTGGAGCGGGACGAGGGGAGCTGTAATAGGCAATCGGCCCCAGCATTTT.

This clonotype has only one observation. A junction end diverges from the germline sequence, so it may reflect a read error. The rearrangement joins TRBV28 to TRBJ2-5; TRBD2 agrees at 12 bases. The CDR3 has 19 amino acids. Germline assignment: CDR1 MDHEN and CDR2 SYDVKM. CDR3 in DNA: TGTGCCAGCAGTTCCCTTATTCTAGCGGGGGGGGGGTACCAAGAGCCCCAGTACTTC. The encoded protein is CASSSLILAGGGYQEPQYF.

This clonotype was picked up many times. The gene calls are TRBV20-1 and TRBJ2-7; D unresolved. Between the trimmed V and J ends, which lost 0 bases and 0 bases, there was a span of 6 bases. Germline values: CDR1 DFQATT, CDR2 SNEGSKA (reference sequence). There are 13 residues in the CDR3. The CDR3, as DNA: TGCAGTGCTAGAGATGCTGACTCCTACGAGCAGTACTTC. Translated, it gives CSARDADSYEQYF.

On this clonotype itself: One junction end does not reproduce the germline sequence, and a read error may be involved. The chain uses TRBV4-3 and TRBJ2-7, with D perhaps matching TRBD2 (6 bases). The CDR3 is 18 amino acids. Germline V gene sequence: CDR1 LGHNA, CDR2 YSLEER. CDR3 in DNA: TGCGCCAGCAGCCAAGATTCGGTCGGGACTTCTTACTCCCACGAGCAGTACTTC. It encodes CASSQDSVGTSYSHEQYF.

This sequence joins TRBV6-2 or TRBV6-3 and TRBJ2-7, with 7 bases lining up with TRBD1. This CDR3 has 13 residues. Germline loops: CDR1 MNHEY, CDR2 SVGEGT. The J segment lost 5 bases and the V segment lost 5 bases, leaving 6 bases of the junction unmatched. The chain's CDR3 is CASSPGQWHEQYF. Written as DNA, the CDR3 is TGTGCCAGCAGTCCGGGACAGTGGCACGAGCAGTACTTC.

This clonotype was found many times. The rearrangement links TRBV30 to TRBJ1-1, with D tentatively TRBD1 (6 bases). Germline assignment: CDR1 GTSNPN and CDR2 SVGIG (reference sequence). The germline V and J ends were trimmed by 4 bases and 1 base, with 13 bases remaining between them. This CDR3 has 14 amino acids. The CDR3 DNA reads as TGTGCCTGGATGGACCAGGGGCCGAACACTGAAGCTTTCTTT. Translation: CAWMDQGPNTEAFF.

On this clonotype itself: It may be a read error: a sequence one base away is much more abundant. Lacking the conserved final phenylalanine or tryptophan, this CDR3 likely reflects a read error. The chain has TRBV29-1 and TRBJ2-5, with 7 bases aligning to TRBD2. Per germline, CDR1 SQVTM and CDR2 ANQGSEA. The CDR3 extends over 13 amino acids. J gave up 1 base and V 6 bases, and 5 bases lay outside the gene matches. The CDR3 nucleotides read TGCAGCGTCCCTTCTAGCGGCCAAGAGACCCAGTACCTC. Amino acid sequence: CSVPSSGQETQYL.

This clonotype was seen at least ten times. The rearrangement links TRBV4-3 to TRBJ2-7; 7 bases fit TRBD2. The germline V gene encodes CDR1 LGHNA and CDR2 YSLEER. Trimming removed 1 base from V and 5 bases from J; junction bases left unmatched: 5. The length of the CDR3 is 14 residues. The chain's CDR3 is CASSQVSGGHEQYF. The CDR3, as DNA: TGCGCCAGCAGCCAAGTCTCGGGAGGCCACGAGCAGTACTTC.

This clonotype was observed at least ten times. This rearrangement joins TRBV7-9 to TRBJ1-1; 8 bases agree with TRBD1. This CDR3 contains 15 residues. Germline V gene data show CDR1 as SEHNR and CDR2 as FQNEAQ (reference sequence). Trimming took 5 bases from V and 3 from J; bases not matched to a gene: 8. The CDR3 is CASSRTQGVDTEAFF. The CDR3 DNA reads TGTGCCAGCAGCCGGACACAGGGGGTCGACACTGAAGCTTTCTTT.

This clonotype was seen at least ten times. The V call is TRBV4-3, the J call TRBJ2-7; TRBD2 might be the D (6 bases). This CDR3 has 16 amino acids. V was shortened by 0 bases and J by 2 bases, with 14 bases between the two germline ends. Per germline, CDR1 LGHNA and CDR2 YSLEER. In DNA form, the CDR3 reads TGCGCCAGCAGCCAAGATTCGGGGACTTCCACCTACGAGCAGTACTTC. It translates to CASSQDSGTSTYEQYF.

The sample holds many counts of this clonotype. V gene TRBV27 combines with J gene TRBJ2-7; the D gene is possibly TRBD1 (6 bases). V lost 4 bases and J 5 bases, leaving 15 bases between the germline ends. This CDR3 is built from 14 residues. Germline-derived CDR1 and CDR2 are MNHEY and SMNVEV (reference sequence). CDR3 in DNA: TGTGCCAGCAGTTATCAGGGGACGGGTCACGAGCAGTACTTC. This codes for CASSYQGTGHEQYF.

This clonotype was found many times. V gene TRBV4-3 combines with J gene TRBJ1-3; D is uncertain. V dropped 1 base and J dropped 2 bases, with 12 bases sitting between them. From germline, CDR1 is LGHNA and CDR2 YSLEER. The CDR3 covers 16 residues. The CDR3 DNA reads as TGCGCCAGCAGCCAAGGTACGGCGGCTCCTGGAAACACCATATATTTT. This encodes CASSQGTAAPGNTIYF.

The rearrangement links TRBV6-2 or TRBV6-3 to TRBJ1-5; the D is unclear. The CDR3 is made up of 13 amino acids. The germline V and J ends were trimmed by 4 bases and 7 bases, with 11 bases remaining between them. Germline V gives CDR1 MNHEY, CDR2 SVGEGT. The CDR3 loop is CASSSGRGQPQHF. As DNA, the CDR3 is TGTGCCAGCAGTTCTGGACGGGGACAGCCCCAGCATTTT.

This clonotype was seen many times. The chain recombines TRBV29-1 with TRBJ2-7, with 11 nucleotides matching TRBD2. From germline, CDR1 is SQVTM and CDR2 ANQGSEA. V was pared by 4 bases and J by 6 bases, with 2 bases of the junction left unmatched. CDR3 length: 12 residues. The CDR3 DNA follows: TGCAGCGTTGTAGCGGGGGGGGGCGAGCAGTACTTC. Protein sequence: CSVVAGGGEQYF.